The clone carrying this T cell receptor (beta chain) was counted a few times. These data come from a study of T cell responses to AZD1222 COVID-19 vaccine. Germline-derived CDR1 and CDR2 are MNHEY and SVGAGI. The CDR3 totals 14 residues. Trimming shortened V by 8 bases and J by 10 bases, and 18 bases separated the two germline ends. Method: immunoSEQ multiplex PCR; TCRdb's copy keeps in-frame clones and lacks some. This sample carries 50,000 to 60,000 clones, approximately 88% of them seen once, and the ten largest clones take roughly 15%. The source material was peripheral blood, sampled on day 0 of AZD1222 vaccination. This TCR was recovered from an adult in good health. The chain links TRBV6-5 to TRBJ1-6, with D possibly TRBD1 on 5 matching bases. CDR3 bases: TGTGCCAGCCGGGGGGAGGTGGGAAGCTCACCCCTCCACTTT. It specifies CASRGEVGSSPLHF.